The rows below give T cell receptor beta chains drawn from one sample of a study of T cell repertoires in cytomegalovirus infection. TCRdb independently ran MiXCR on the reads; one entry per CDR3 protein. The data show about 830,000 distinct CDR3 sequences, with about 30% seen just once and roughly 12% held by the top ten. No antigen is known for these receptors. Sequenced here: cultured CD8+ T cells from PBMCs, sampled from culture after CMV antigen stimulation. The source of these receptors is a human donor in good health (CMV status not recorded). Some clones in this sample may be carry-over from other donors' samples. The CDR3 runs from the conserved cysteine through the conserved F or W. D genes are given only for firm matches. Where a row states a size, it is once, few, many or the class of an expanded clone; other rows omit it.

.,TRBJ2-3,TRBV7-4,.,TGTGCCAGCAGCTTTCTAGCGCCCAACGCAGATACGCAGTATTTT,CASSFLAPNADTQYF
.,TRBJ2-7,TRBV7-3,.,TGTACCAGCAGCTTAGGAAACGAGCAGTACTTC,CTSSLGNEQYF
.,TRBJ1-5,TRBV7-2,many,TGTGCCAGCAGCAATACAGGGAAGCCCCAGCATTTT,CASSNTGKPQHF
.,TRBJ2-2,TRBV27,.,TGTGTCAGCACTCGGGACTTGAACACCGGGGAGCTGTTTTTT,CVSTRDLNTGELFF
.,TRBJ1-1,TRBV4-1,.,TGCGCCAGCAGCCAAGAGAGTGAGTGGACTGAAGCTTTCTTT,CASSQESEWTEAFF
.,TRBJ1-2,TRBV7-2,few,TGTGCCAGCAGCTTGAACTGGGGGTCTAACTATGGCTACACCTTC,CASSLNWGSNYGYTF
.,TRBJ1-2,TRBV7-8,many,TGTGCCAGCAGCTTAGCGGGGCAGCTAGCCTATGGCTACACCTTC,CASSLAGQLAYGYTF
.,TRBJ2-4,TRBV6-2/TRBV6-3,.,TGTGCCAGCAGTTACGGGGGGTCGTCCCCGGGGGCCAAAAACATTCAGTACTTC,CASSYGGSSPGAKNIQYF
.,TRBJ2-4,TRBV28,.,TGTGCCAGCAGTCCCCCTGACAGGATTAAAAACATTCAGTACTTC,CASSPPDRIKNIQYF
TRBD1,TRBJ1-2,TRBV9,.,TGTGCCAGTTCCCAGGGGGCGGACAACTATGGCTACACCTTC,CASSQGADNYGYTF
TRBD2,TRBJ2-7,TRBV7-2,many,TGTGCCAGCAGCTTAGAAAGCGGGGGGACACTCTCCTACGAGCAGTACTTC,CASSLESGGTLSYEQYF
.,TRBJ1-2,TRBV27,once,TGTGCCAGCAGTTTGAGTAACAGAAGATATGGCTACACCTTC,CASSLSNRRYGYTF
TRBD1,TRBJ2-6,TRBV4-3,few,TGCGCCAGCAGCCAAGCAGACGGCAGGGGGCTCCCCTCTGGGGCCAACGTCCTGACTTTC,CASSQADGRGLPSGANVLTF
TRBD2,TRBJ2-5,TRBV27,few,TGTGCCAGCAGTTCGAGGAGCGGGGGGCCCCAAGAGACCCAGTACTTC,CASSSRSGGPQETQYF
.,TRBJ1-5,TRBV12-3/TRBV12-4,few,TGTGCCAGCAGTAGTACTTTGGTTGGTGAGCCCCAGCATTTT,CASSSTLVGEPQHF
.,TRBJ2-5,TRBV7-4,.,TGTACCAGCAGCTTGAGGGGGGAGACCCAGTACTTC,CTSSLRGETQYF
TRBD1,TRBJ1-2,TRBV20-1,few,TGCAGTGCTGTGGGCGGGACAGGGGGCGGATGGGACTTAGCTAACTATGGCTACACCTTC,CSAVGGTGGGWDLANYGYTF
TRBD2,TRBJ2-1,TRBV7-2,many,TGTGCCAGCAGAATAGCGGGGGGCTTCAATGAGCAGTTCTTC,CASRIAGGFNEQFF
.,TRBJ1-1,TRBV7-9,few,TGTGCCAGCAGCGAGGGGCTTGAAGCTTTCTTT,CASSEGLEAFF
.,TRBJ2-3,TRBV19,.,TGTGCCAGTAGCCAGGCGGGCAGGGGCCCAGATACGCAGTATTTT,CASSQAGRGPDTQYF
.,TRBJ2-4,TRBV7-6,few,TGTGCCAGCAACCCCCCGGGGATAGCCAAAAACATTCAGTACTTC,CASNPPGIAKNIQYF
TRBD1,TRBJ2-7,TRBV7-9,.,TGTGCCAGCAGCCTCACGGACAGGCTTGGCGAGCAGTACTTC,CASSLTDRLGEQYF
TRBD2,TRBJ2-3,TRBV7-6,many,TGTGCCAGCAGCCAAGCGGGGGGTTTTGCAGATACGCAGTATTTT,CASSQAGGFADTQYF